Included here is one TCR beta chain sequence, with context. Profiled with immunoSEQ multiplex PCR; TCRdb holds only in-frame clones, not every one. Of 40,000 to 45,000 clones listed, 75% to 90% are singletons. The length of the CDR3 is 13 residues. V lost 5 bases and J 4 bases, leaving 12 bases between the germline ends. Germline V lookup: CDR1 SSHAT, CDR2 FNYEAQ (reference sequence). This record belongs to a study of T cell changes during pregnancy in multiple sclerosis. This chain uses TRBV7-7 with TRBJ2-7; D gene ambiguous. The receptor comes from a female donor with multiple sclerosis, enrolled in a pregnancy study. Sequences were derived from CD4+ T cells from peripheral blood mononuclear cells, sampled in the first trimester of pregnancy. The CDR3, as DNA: TGTGCCAGCAGCCCGGCAGGCCAATACGAGCAGTACTTC. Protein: CASSPAGQYEQYF.